A selection of T cell receptor beta chains follows, all from one sample in a study of Graves' ophthalmopathy and Graves' hyperthyroidism. TCRdb re-analysed the multiplex PCR reads in MiXCR, keeping a single row per CDR3 protein. The sample yields 400,000 to 450,000 distinct CDR3 sequences, approximately 21% seen once. Sequencing input: peripheral blood. Receptor source: a woman younger than 35 with stable Graves' hyperthyroidism. Each CDR3 is given with its conserved first and last residue. D genes are given only for firm matches. Some rows have no size entry. The others give once, few or many, or a class for an expanded clone.

>TRBV15|many|TRBJ1-1|TRBD1
CATSRDSGGGLEAFF
TGTGCCACCAGCAGAGATTCAGGGGGCGGACTTGAAGCTTTCTTT
>TRBV30|many|TRBJ1-6|TRBD1
CAWRGTDYSPLHF
TGTGCCTGGCGCGGGACAGATTATTCACCCCTCCACTTT
>TRBV20-1|-|TRBJ1-2|-
CSAGGYTF
TGCAGTGCTGGTGGCTACACCTTC
>TRBV6-1|-|TRBJ1-1|-
CASSEDPGMNTEAFF
TGTGCCAGCAGTGAAGACCCAGGTATGAACACTGAAGCTTTCTTT
>TRBV2|few|TRBJ2-7|-
CASSVLSWGGAGRPYEQYF
TGTGCCAGCAGTGTTCTTTCTTGGGGTGGGGCCGGGCGCCCCTACGAGCAGTACTTC
>TRBV6-1|-|TRBJ2-5|-
CASSRTWTEETQYF
TGTGCCAGCAGTCGCACTTGGACAGAAGAGACCCAGTACTTC
>TRBV19|-|TRBJ1-2|-
CASSIPDGSGCSF
TGTGCCAGTAGTATACCCGACGGGTCCGGCTGCAGCTTC
>TRBV11-2|many|TRBJ1-5|-
CASSLWAGASQPQHF
TGTGCCAGCAGCTTATGGGCGGGAGCGAGTCAGCCCCAGCATTTT
>TRBV29-1|many|TRBJ2-5|TRBD2
CSGGLAAWKTQYF
TGCAGCGGCGGACTAGCGGCTTGGAAGACCCAGTACTTC
>TRBV12-3/TRBV12-4|-|TRBJ2-3|TRBD2
CASSLLRTSTDTQYF
TGTGCCAGCAGTTTACTCCGGACTAGTACAGATACGCAGTATTTT
>TRBV20-1|many|TRBJ2-7|-
CSARDRSNTEQYF
TGCAGTGCTAGAGATCGTTCTAATACGGAGCAGTACTTC
>TRBV20-1|many|TRBJ2-7|-
CSAPGTYEQYF
TGCAGTGCTCCAGGCACCTACGAGCAGTACTTC
>TRBV6-2/TRBV6-3|many|TRBJ1-5|-
CASSWGGRNNQPQHF
TGTGCCAGCAGTTGGGGGGGACGGAACAATCAGCCCCAGCATTTT
>TRBV28|-|TRBJ2-7|-
CASSLRFPATSSYEQYF
TGTGCCAGCAGTTTAAGGTTTCCGGCTACTAGCTCCTACGAGCAGTACTTC